This T cell receptor beta chain is drawn from a study of T cell responses to AZD1222 COVID-19 vaccine. Study background: Analysis merged second doses at about 4 or about 12 weeks.

Worth noting for this clone: As yet, its antigen is unknown.

The assay was immunoSEQ multiplex PCR, and TCRdb's table has in-frame clones only and misses some. The table has 100,000 or so clones, roughly nine tenths seen once. There are 15 residues in the CDR3. The germline gives CDR1 MGHRA, CDR2 YSYEKL. Trimming pared 0 bases from V and 5 bases from J, leaving 11 bases between. Findings and limits, study-wide: White British people made up most donors, females outnumbered males, and clonal diversity was possibly underestimated.

Sequences were derived from peripheral blood, sampled on day 0 of AZD1222 vaccination. The clonotype originates from an adult in good health. The chain has TRBV4-1 and TRBJ1-3; D ambiguous. CDR3 loop: CASSQDSAPRNTIYF. CDR3 sequence (DNA): TGCGCCAGCAGCCAAGATTCGGCACCCAGAAACACCATATATTTT.